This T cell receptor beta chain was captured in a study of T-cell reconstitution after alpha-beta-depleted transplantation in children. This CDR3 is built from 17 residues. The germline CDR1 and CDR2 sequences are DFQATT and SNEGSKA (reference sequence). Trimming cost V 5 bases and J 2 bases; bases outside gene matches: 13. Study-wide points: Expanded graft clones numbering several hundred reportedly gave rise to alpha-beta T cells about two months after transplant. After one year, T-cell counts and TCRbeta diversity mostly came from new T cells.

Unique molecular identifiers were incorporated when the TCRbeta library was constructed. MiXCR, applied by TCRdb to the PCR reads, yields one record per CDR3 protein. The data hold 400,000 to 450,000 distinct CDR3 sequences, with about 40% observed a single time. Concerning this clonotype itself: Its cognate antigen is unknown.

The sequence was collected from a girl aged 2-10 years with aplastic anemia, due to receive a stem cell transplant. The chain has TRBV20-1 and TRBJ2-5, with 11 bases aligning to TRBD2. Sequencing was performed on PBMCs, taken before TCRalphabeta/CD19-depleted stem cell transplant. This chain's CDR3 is CSASLPGLADPQETQYF. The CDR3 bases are TGCAGTGCTTCCCTCCCGGGACTAGCGGATCCACAAGAGACCCAGTACTTC.